This T cell receptor (beta chain) is from a study of T cells in Graves' hyperthyroidism and ophthalmopathy. RNA transcripts served as the template for amplifying TCR beta CDR3 regions. Using the HTBI primer set, a first-round RT-PCR was run on the TCR CDR3. Each CDR3 protein is one row after TCRdb ran MiXCR on the multiplex PCR reads. The table includes a few hundred thousand distinct CDR3 sequences, more than 12% detected once. This clonotype has a count of ten or more. The V end was cut by 3 bases, the J end by 5 bases, with 10 bases between. The length of the CDR3 is 13 residues. The germline gives CDR1 MDHEN, CDR2 SYDVKM.

Input material: blood. This chain links TRBV28 with TRBJ1-1, with D possibly matching TRBD1 (6 bases). The sequence was collected from a woman aged 25 to 39 with Graves' ophthalmopathy. The CDR3 DNA follows: TGTGCCAGCAGTTTGCCCGGGACAACTGAAGCTTTCTTT. It is translated as CASSLPGTTEAFF.